A selection of T cell receptor beta chains follows, all from one sample in a study of T-cell memory formation after mild COVID-19. One entry per CDR3 protein results from TCRdb running MiXCR on the 5' RACE reads. This sample carries around 340,000 distinct CDR3 sequences, 20% to 25% of them seen once, and the ten largest clones take around an eighth. Sequences were obtained from PBMCs or a T cell subset sorted from them (not recorded which). The receptor source for this set is an adult woman who had mild COVID-19 (a few samples of this study predate the infection). Cell type and time point are not known. Each CDR3 is given with its conserved first and last residue. A D gene is named only where the DNA matches it firmly. Size tells how often a clone was seen (once, few, many) or the class of an expanded clone, and some rows leave it out.

j_gene,d_gene,len,abundance,v_gene,CDR3nt,CDR3aa
TRBJ2-1,TRBD2,15,few,TRBV24-1,TGTGCCACCAGTGACTCGACTAGCGCCTACAATGAGCAGTTCTTC,CATSDSTSAYNEQFF
TRBJ2-1,TRBD2,18,once,TRBV20-1,TGCAGTGCTAGCGCCCCGGGACTAGCGGCCCGCTCCTACAATGAGCAGTTCTTC,CSASAPGLAARSYNEQFF
TRBJ2-2,TRBD1,16,few,TRBV7-8,TGTGCCAGCAGCTTAGGAGGGACAGGGGTGCCCGGGGAGCTGTTTTTT,CASSLGGTGVPGELFF
TRBJ2-3,TRBD2,13,few,TRBV29-1,TGCAGCGCCTCTGCGGGGGGGACAGATACGCAGTATTTT,CSASAGGTDTQYF
TRBJ1-2,TRBD1,15,few,TRBV7-8,TGTGCCAGCAGCTTACGGGGACAGGTGGACTATGGCTACACCTTC,CASSLRGQVDYGYTF
TRBJ2-3,TRBD1,16,-,TRBV20-1,TGCAGTGCTAGAGATCTCCCCCGGGACAGCCCGGATACGCAGTATTTT,CSARDLPRDSPDTQYF
TRBJ2-1,-,13,few,TRBV7-2,TGTGCCAGCAGCTACAGGACTCGAAGCCCTCAGTTCTTC,CASSYRTRSPQFF
TRBJ1-6,-,15,-,TRBV6-5,TGTGCCAGCAGTTATCGGGACTCCTATAATTCACCCCTCCACTTT,CASSYRDSYNSPLHF
TRBJ2-5,TRBD1,14,few,TRBV12-3/TRBV12-4,TGTGCCAGCAGTCGCCGGGACAGGGGAGAGACCCAGTACTTC,CASSRRDRGETQYF
TRBJ1-1,-,15,few,TRBV5-1,TGCGCCAGCAGCTTGGAGAACAGGGTCGGCACTGAAGCTTTCTTT,CASSLENRVGTEAFF
TRBJ2-7,TRBD2,14,-,TRBV12-3/TRBV12-4,TGTGCCAGCAGCCTCCCCCGGACTAGCGGGGAGCAGTACTTC,CASSLPRTSGEQYF
TRBJ2-3,-,14,many,TRBV6-1,TGTGCCAGCACCGCCGGGAGTGGGACAGATACGCAGTATTTT,CASTAGSGTDTQYF
TRBJ2-2,-,16,-,TRBV10-3,TGTGCCATCGCTGGGGTGACTATGATGGAAGTGGGAGAGCTGTTTTTT,CAIAGVTMMEVGELFF
TRBJ2-6,TRBD1,15,-,TRBV7-9,TGTGCCAGCAGCTCGACAGGGTGGGGGGCCAACGTCCTGACTTTC,CASSSTGWGANVLTF
TRBJ1-3,-,13,few,TRBV5-6,TGTGCCAGCAGCTTGGGGAATGGAAACACCATATATTTT,CASSLGNGNTIYF
TRBJ2-1,TRBD1,12,-,TRBV7-6,TGTGCCAGCAGTTCACAACGGGACAGGCAGTTCTTC,CASSSQRDRQFF
TRBJ2-7,-,14,-,TRBV13,TGTGCCAGCAGCCCCACCGACAGAGATTCCGAGCAGTACTTC,CASSPTDRDSEQYF
TRBJ1-3,-,12,few,TRBV2,TGTGCCAGCAGTGGACAGCTAGACACCATATATTTT,CASSGQLDTIYF
TRBJ2-7,TRBD1,14,-,TRBV10-3,TGTGCCATCAGGGGACAGGGGACGAACGACGAGCAGTACTTC,CAIRGQGTNDEQYF
TRBJ2-5,TRBD2,17,few,TRBV7-2,TGTGCCAGCAGCTTAGCGCACATAGCGGGGGGTCAAGAGACCCAGTACTTC,CASSLAHIAGGQETQYF
TRBJ2-2,-,15,-,TRBV2,TGTGCCAGCAGTGATTACGCCCGGGGCACCGGGGAGCTGTTTTTT,CASSDYARGTGELFF
TRBJ2-1,-,13,-,TRBV15,TGTGCCACCAGCAGAGATGTCCGGGAGCAGCAGTTCTTC,CATSRDVREQQFF
TRBJ2-1,TRBD1,12,-,TRBV30,TGTGCCTTAACGGACAGGGGGCATGAGCAGTTCTTC,CALTDRGHEQFF
TRBJ1-5,TRBD1,14,-,TRBV7-9,TGTGCCAGCAGCGCCGGGACAGGGGCATGGCCCCAGCATTTT,CASSAGTGAWPQHF
TRBJ2-1,TRBD2,15,few,TRBV10-3,TGTGCCATCAGTGATGGGACTAGCGGTAGCAATGAGCAGTTCTTC,CAISDGTSGSNEQFF
TRBJ2-1,TRBD1,13,-,TRBV30,TGTGCCTGGAAAGGGACAGGGTACGATGAGCAGTTCTTC,CAWKGTGYDEQFF
TRBJ2-3,-,13,few,TRBV12-3/TRBV12-4,TGTGCCAGCACCCGGGACGTCACAGATACGCAGTATTTT,CASTRDVTDTQYF
TRBJ2-6,-,21,few,TRBV7-5,-,CISVSEEPPRQALSGANVLTF
TRBJ1-2,-,13,-,TRBV24-1,TGTGCCACCAGTGATTCAACCGGGAATGGCTACACCTTC,CATSDSTGNGYTF
TRBJ2-7,TRBD2,13,-,TRBV30,TGTGCCTGGGGACTAGCGGACTCCTACGAGCAGTACTTC,CAWGLADSYEQYF